This T cell receptor (beta chain) was retrieved from a study of blood T cells in healthy people across ages. Those donating, healthy Caucasian individuals from Russia, were aged roughly 6 to 90. Drawing of peripheral blood yielded ten milliliters from each donor. The authors ran a second PCR of roughly 6 to 12 cycles using a sample-barcoded 5' primer and a J-beta primer mix. All cDNA molecules were each tagged by a template-switch adaptor with 12 random nucleotides. MiXCR, applied by TCRdb to the 5' RACE reads, yields one record per CDR3 protein. The sample has 650,000 to 1,000,000 distinct CDR3 sequences; 30% to 45% are singletons. Study-level points and caveats: Older age went with lower TCR beta diversity per million T cells, in a roughly linear way.

About this clonotype itself: Its antigen is unknown.

Germline V gene data show CDR1 as SGHRS and CDR2 as YFSETQ. Trimming cost V 2 bases and J 6 bases; bases outside gene matches: 3. This CDR3 has 14 residues. The clonotype was recovered from a young man in good health. The chain employs TRBV5-1 and TRBJ1-1; 11 positions agree with TRBD1. Sequenced: blood. The CDR3 protein is CASSFRDRGAEAFF. CDR3 sequence (DNA): TGCGCCAGCAGCTTCCGGGACAGGGGGGCTGAAGCTTTCTTT.